These 32 T cell receptor beta chains were sequenced from one sample in a study of OX40 agonist ivuxolimab in advanced cancers. The data were produced by immunoSEQ multiplex PCR, yet TCRdb's version contains in-frame clones alone and is incomplete. The sample includes approximately 70,000 clones, about nine tenths of them seen just once. The sequenced sample was CD4+ or CD8+ T cells sorted from blood, obtained in a trial of the OX40 agonist ivuxolimab. Source of these receptors: an adult with an advanced solid tumor such as melanoma, head and neck, liver or kidney cancer.

The J gene is TRBJ2-5, the V gene TRBV6-5, with a weak D call TRBD2 (7 bases). V dropped 6 bases and J dropped 5 bases, with 16 bases sitting between them. Germline V gene lookup returns CDR1 MNHEY and CDR2 SVGAGI. CDR3 length equals 14 residues. CDR3 DNA: TGTGCCAGCAGGCCGGCGGGGGCCGGGGAGACCCAGTACTTC. It specifies CASRPAGAGETQYF.

The rearrangement links TRBV7-3 to TRBJ2-1; D assignment may be TRBD1 or TRBD2 (6 bases each). The CDR3 runs to 15 residues. CDR1 is SGHTA, CDR2 FQGTGA, per germline. Trimming stripped 2 bases from V and 5 bases from J, with 13 bases between. CDR3 sequence reads: CASSLGGPTNNEQFF. The CDR3 DNA reads TGTGCCAGCAGCTTAGGGGGGCCGACCAACAATGAGCAGTTCTTC.

The J gene is TRBJ2-3, the V gene TRBV5-6; D may be TRBD2 (5 bases). The CDR3 length is 14 residues. Germline V CDR1 and CDR2: SGHDT, YYEEEE. V was pared by 5 bases and J by 1 base, with 11 bases between. The CDR3, as DNA: TGTGCCAGCAGAACTAGGGCGGGCACAGATACGCAGTATTTT. Protein product: CASRTRAGTDTQYF.

This clone appeared a single time. The rearrangement uses TRBV5-1 and TRBJ2-2; D is undetermined. There are 15 residues in the CDR3. Germline assignment: CDR1 SGHRS and CDR2 YFSETQ. Trimming took 0 bases from V and 6 from J, leaving 12 bases between them. Written as DNA, the CDR3 is TGCGCCAGCAGCTTGGCCCCACCCTCCCCCGGGGAGCTGTTTTTT. Residues: CASSLAPPSPGELFF.

V is TRBV21-1 and J is TRBJ1-5; the table calls TRBD1, which could not be checked here. TRBV21-1 is a known pseudogene. This CDR3 contains 21 residues. The CDR3 loop is CASSPLGSPGQPQGSNQPQHF. For the CDR3, the DNA is TGTGCCAGCAGCCCCCTGGGTAGTCCGGGACAGCCCCAAGGGAGCAATCAGCCCCAGCATTTT.

This chain uses TRBV27 with TRBJ1-3; unclear D gene. CDR3 size: 14 residues. The germline V gene encodes CDR1 MNHEY and CDR2 SMNVEV (reference sequence). Trimming stripped 2 bases from V and 1 base from J, with 6 bases between. CDR3 nucleotides: TGTGCCAGCAGTTTACGAGGGTCTGGAAACACCATATATTTT. Its translation is CASSLRGSGNTIYF.

The chain joins TRBV7-9 to TRBJ2-7; TRBD2 matches 12 bases. The CDR3 length is 16 residues. Germline assignment: CDR1 SEHNR and CDR2 FQNEAQ (reference sequence). J lost 4 bases, V lost 1 base, and 5 bases had no gene match. The CDR3 reads CASSLGTSGILYEQYF. The CDR3 DNA reads TGTGCCAGCAGCTTAGGGACTAGCGGGATTCTTTACGAGCAGTACTTC.

The genes are TRBV7-8 and TRBJ1-4; the match to TRBD1 covers 8 bases. The CDR3 totals 14 residues. Looked up from germline, CDR1 is SGHVS and CDR2 is FQNEAQ. V lost 5 bases to trimming and J lost 6 bases; unmatched junction nucleotides: 5. The CDR3: CASSPRTGYEKLFF. In nucleotides, the CDR3 is TGTGCCAGCAGCCCAAGGACAGGGTATGAAAAACTGTTTTTT.

V gene TRBV19 combines with J gene TRBJ1-2; weak D call: TRBD1 (5 bases). The CDR3 consists of 15 residues. Looked up from germline, CDR1 is LNHDA and CDR2 is SQIVND (reference sequence). With 7 bases removed from V and 1 base from J, the gap between germline ends came to 16 bases. This CDR3 is CASTEPGYGNYGYTF. Here the CDR3 DNA reads TGTGCCAGTACTGAACCAGGGTACGGTAACTATGGCTACACCTTC.

The chain carries TRBV27 and TRBJ2-2, with D uncertain. Looked up from germline, CDR1 is MNHEY and CDR2 is SMNVEV (reference sequence). The CDR3 is 12 residues long. Between the trimmed V and J ends, which lost 1 base and 5 bases, there was a span of 2 bases. CDR3 DNA: TGTGCCAGCAGTTTATTTACCGGGGAGCTGTTTTTT. As protein: CASSLFTGELFF.

Of note for this clone: Other DNA sequences of this sample code for an identical CDR3. This chain uses TRBV5-1 with TRBJ2-7; D possibly corresponds to TRBD1 (7 bases). CDR1 and CDR2 (germline): SGHRS, YFSETQ. This CDR3 comprises 15 residues. V was pared by 2 bases and J by 1 base, with 13 bases between. The CDR3 DNA is TGCGCCAGCAGCTTCGCGCAGGGGGGATCCTACGAGCAGTACTTC. Residues: CASSFAQGGSYEQYF.

The rearrangement uses TRBV28 and TRBJ2-7; no clear D. CDR3 length: 12 amino acids. Germline lookup yields CDR1 MDHEN and CDR2 SYDVKM. The V end lost 6 bases, the J end lost 4 bases, and 10 bases lay between the germline ends. CDR3: CASSPTVYEQYF. The CDR3 DNA follows: TGTGCCAGCAGCCCGACCGTTTACGAGCAGTACTTC.

This chain connects TRBV5-1 to TRBJ1-1; D possibly corresponds to TRBD1 (6 bases). The V end was cut by 0 bases, the J end by 1 base, with 10 bases between. Germline CDR1 SGHRS, CDR2 YFSETQ. CDR3 size: 15 residues. As DNA, the CDR3 is TGCGCCAGCAGCTTGGAAACAGGGTCGAACACTGAAGCTTTCTTT. It translates to CASSLETGSNTEAFF.

The rearrangement uses TRBV28 and TRBJ2-5, with 7 bases aligning to TRBD1. This CDR3 region has 15 residues. Looked up from germline, CDR1 is MDHEN and CDR2 is SYDVKM. The ends lost 5 bases at V and 5 bases at J; junction bases unmatched: 11. The CDR3 DNA sequence: TGTGCCAGCAGTCCCCTGTACAGGGGCGGGGAGACCCAGTACTTC. This translates into CASSPLYRGGETQYF. Together with reference TRBV28 and TRBJ2-5, the CDR3 gives the full variable domain: DVKVTQSSRYLVKRTGEKVFLECVQDMDHENMFWYRQDPGLGLRLIYFSYDVKMKEKGDIPEGYSVSREKKERFSLILESASTNQTSMYLCASSPLYRGGETQYFGPGTRLLVL.

The V gene is TRBV10-2, the J gene TRBJ1-2; D is ambiguous. This CDR3 is 14 amino acids long. Germline V lookup: CDR1 WSHSY, CDR2 SAAADI. The V end was cut by 0 bases, the J end by 8 bases, with 13 bases between. The CDR3 DNA follows: TGCGCCAGCAGTGAGTCTCGGTCGATTGGGGGCTACACCTTC. It yields the protein CASSESRSIGGYTF.

In nucleotides, the CDR3 is TGTGCCAGCAGCCTAGATACGAGCACAGATACGCAGTATTTT. Translated, it gives CASSLDTSTDTQYF. J is TRBJ2-3 and V is TRBV9; D is unclear. CDR1 SGDLS and CDR2 YYNGEE come from the germline V gene. The CDR3 covers 14 residues. V gave up 4 bases and J gave up 0 bases, with 9 bases separating them. Together with reference TRBV9 and TRBJ2-3, the CDR3 gives the full variable domain: DSGVTQTPKHLITATGQRVTLRCSPRSGDLSVYWYQQSLDQGLQFLIQYYNGEERAKGNILERFSAQQFPDLHSELNLSSLELGDSALYFCASSLDTSTDTQYFGPGTRLTVL.

The rearrangement uses TRBV15 and TRBJ2-1; 9 bases agree with TRBD1. Trimming removed 4 bases from V and 10 bases from J; junction bases left unmatched: 5. The germline CDR1 and CDR2 sequences are LNHNV and YYDKDF (reference sequence). This CDR3 is built from 13 residues. The CDR3 bases are TGTGCCACCAGCACCACAGGGGGCCGCGAGCAGTTCTTC. Amino acids: CATSTTGGREQFF.

The chain has TRBV19 and TRBJ1-1; D call uncertain. The germline V gene encodes CDR1 LNHDA and CDR2 SQIVND (reference sequence). This CDR3 spans 14 amino acids. V dropped 6 bases and J dropped 8 bases, with 19 bases sitting between them. The CDR3 protein is CASSQGFGPAEAFF. In nucleotides, the CDR3 is TGTGCCAGTAGCCAAGGTTTCGGACCGGCAGAAGCTTTCTTT.

The chain uses TRBV14 and TRBJ2-5; TRBD2 matches 10 bases. V shed 4 bases, J shed 5 bases, and the junction held 13 bases outside the gene matches. Per germline, CDR1 SGHDN and CDR2 FVKESK. This CDR3 spans 17 amino acids. The CDR3 DNA reads TGTGCCAGCAGCCCAGAGGGGACTAGCGTTAGGCCGGAGACCCAGTACTTC. It codes for CASSPEGTSVRPETQYF.

This chain connects TRBV6-5 to TRBJ1-2; D unclear. The CDR3 spans 11 residues. V was pared by 1 base and J by 8 bases, with 5 bases between. CDR1 and CDR2 (germline): MNHEY, SVGAGI. The CDR3 region is CASSYLGGYTF. The DNA for the CDR3 is TGTGCCAGCAGTTACTTAGGGGGCTACACCTTC.

In nucleotides, the CDR3 is TGTGCCAGCGGGACAGGGGGGCTCTCTGGGGCCAACGTCCTGACTTTC. Translating gives CASGTGGLSGANVLTF. V usage is TRBV19 and J usage is TRBJ2-6, with TRBD1 matching over 11 bases. The CDR3 extends over 16 amino acids. Trimming removed 9 bases from V and 0 bases from J; junction bases left unmatched: 4. The germline V gene has CDR1 LNHDA and CDR2 SQIVND (reference sequence).

Here the CDR3 reads CAISESRGRAQNTEAFF. The CDR3 nucleotides are TGTGCCATCAGTGAGTCGAGGGGCAGGGCTCAGAACACTGAAGCTTTCTTT. This rearrangement joins TRBV10-3 to TRBJ1-1; perhaps TRBD1 as D (5 bases). This CDR3 has 17 amino acids. The germline V and J ends were trimmed by 0 bases and 1 base, with 15 bases remaining between them. Germline CDR1 ENHRY, CDR2 SYGVKD.

This clone was recorded only once. The J gene is TRBJ1-1, the V gene TRBV7-3; D is unresolved. Trimming pared 5 bases from V and 3 bases from J, leaving 10 bases between. The CDR3 has 13 amino acids. Per germline, CDR1 SGHTA and CDR2 FQGTGA. As DNA, the CDR3 is TGTGCCAGCAGCGACGACAAACACACTGAAGCTTTCTTT. It translates to CASSDDKHTEAFF.

The chain uses TRBV2 and TRBJ1-1; D is ambiguous. Germline values: CDR1 SNHLY, CDR2 FYNNEI. The CDR3 consists of 14 residues. V was clipped by 2 bases and J by 0 bases, with 7 bases between them. The DNA for the CDR3 is TGTGCCAGCAGTGAACAGGTCTTGAACACTGAAGCTTTCTTT. Translating it yields CASSEQVLNTEAFF.

V usage is TRBV19 and J usage is TRBJ1-1, with a tentative D call TRBD1 (5 bases). CDR1 is LNHDA and CDR2 is SQIVND in the germline V gene (reference sequence). V lost 6 bases and J 4 bases, leaving 12 bases between the germline ends. The length of the CDR3 is 13 residues. The CDR3 reads CASSSTTVTEAFF. Here the CDR3 DNA reads TGTGCCAGTAGCTCTACGACAGTCACTGAAGCTTTCTTT.

V and J are TRBV29-1 and TRBJ2-7; 8 bases fit TRBD1. The CDR3 spans 13 residues. V was pared by 3 bases and J by 3 bases, with 4 bases of the junction left unmatched. Germline CDR1 SQVTM, CDR2 ANQGSEA. The CDR3 spells CSVDSGQGYEQYF. The CDR3 bases are TGCAGCGTTGATTCTGGACAGGGCTACGAGCAGTACTTC.

This chain joins TRBV4-2 and TRBJ2-7; TRBD2 might be the D (5 bases). Germline-derived CDR1 and CDR2 are LGHNA and YNFKEQ. With 3 bases removed from V and 3 bases from J, the gap between germline ends came to 18 bases. This CDR3 is built from 16 residues. The CDR3: CASSQTRGHGSYEQYF. DNA for the CDR3: TGTGCCAGCAGCCAGACCCGAGGGCATGGGAGCTACGAGCAGTACTTC.

A single count supports this clone. The V call is TRBV7-9, the J call TRBJ1-5; no reliable D call. Germline values: CDR1 SEHNR, CDR2 FQNEAQ (reference sequence). This CDR3 comprises 16 residues. Trimming removed 3 bases from V and 1 base from J, with 13 bases in between. The CDR3 reads CASSLGSLGSNQPQHF. The DNA for the CDR3 is TGTGCCAGCAGCTTGGGGAGTTTGGGGAGCAATCAGCCCCAGCATTTT.

The chain couples TRBV2 to TRBJ1-4; a possible D gene is TRBD1 (6 bases). Germline V lookup: CDR1 SNHLY, CDR2 FYNNEI. Between the trimmed V and J ends, which lost 6 bases and 4 bases, there was a span of 15 bases. The CDR3 loop spans 15 amino acids. This CDR3 is CASSVEQGSNEKLFF. CDR3 DNA sequence: TGTGCCAGCAGCGTGGAACAGGGTAGTAATGAAAAACTGTTTTTT.

The chain recombines TRBV7-9 with TRBJ2-1; TRBD2 matches 7 bases. CDR3 length: 15 residues. V lost 6 bases, J lost 0 bases, and 5 bases stayed unmatched. CDR1 and CDR2 (germline): SEHNR, FQNEAQ (reference sequence). This CDR3 is CASRATSASYNEQFF. DNA for the CDR3: TGTGCCAGCAGAGCCACTAGCGCCTCCTACAATGAGCAGTTCTTC.

Comment on this clone: At one boundary the junction diverges from the germline segment, which might be a read error. V usage is TRBV6-6 and J usage is TRBJ2-3; D might be TRBD2 (6 bases). Germline CDR1 MNHNY, CDR2 SVGAGI (reference sequence). The CDR3 consists of 15 residues. The CDR3 sequence is CAGSYSMRGTDTQYF. The CDR3, as DNA: TGTGCCGGCAGTTACTCGATGCGGGGTACAGATACGCAGTATTTT.

CDR3 bases: TGTGCCAGCAGCCCTTTAGCGGGGAACACCGGGGAGCTGTTTTTT. The encoded protein is CASSPLAGNTGELFF. This chain connects TRBV11-2 to TRBJ2-2; 7 positions agree with TRBD2. Per germline, CDR1 SGHAT and CDR2 FQNNGV. The CDR3 contains 15 residues. The junction had 4 bases not matched to a gene; V was cut back by 5 bases and J by 1 base.